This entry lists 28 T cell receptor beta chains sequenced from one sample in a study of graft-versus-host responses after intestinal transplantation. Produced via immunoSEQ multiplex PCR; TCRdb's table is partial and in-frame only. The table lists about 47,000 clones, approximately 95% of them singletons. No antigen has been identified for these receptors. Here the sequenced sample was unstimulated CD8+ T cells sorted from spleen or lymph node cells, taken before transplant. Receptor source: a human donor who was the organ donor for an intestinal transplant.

This CDR3 reads CASSLRPSGDYEQYF. The CDR3 coding sequence is TGTGCCAGCAGCTTAAGGCCTAGCGGGGACTACGAGCAGTACTTC. The chain has TRBV7-9 and TRBJ2-7; TRBD2 aligns across 9 bases. Looked up from germline, CDR1 is SEHNR and CDR2 is FQNEAQ (reference sequence). Trimming took 2 bases from V and 3 from J; bases not matched to a gene: 5. This CDR3 comprises 15 residues.

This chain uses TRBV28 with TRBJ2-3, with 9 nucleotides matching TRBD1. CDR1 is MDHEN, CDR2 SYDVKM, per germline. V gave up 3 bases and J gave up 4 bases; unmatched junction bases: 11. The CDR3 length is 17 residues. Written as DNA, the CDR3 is TGTGCCAGCAGTTTGCGGGACAGGGCTATTGTCCCAGATACGCAGTATTTT. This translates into CASSLRDRAIVPDTQYF.

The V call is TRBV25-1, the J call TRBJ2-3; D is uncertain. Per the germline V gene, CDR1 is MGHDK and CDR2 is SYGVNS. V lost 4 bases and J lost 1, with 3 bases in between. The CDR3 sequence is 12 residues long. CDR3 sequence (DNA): TGTGCCAGCAGTGGACGCACAGATACGCAGTATTTT. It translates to CASSGRTDTQYF.

The CDR3 bases are TGTGCCAGCCGTCCTAGTAGCTCCTACGAGCAGTACTTC. It translates to CASRPSSSYEQYF. The chain couples TRBV4-2 to TRBJ2-7, with D uncertain. The ends were cut back, 8 bases at V and 0 bases at J, with 11 bases in the middle. The CDR3 runs to 13 residues. CDR1 LGHNA and CDR2 YNFKEQ come from the germline V gene.

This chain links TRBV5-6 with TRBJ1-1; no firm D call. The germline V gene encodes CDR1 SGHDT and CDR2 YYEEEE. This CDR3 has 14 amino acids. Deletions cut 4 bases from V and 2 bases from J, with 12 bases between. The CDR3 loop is CASSPGSHNTEAFF. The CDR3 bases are TGTGCCAGCAGCCCAGGATCCCACAACACTGAAGCTTTCTTT. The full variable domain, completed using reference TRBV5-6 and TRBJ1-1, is DAGVTQSPTHLIKTRGQQVTLRCSPKSGHDTVSWYQQALGQGPQFIFQYYEEEERQRGNFPDRFSGHQFPNYSSELNVNALLLGDSALYLCASSPGSHNTEAFFGQGTRLTVV.

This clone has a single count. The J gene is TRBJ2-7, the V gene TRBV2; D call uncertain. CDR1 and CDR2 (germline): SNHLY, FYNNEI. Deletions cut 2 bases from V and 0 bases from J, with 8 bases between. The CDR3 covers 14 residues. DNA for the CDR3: TGTGCCAGCAGTGAATTGGGATACTCCTACGAGCAGTACTTC. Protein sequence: CASSELGYSYEQYF.

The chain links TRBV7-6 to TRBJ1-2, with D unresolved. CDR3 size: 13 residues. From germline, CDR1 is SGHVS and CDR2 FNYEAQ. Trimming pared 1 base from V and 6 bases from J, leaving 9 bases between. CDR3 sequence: CASSLGGVNGYTF. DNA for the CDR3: TGTGCCAGCAGCTTAGGCGGGGTAAATGGCTACACCTTC.

CDR3: CASSLGETGTEAFF. The CDR3, as DNA: TGTGCCAGCAGCTTAGGGGAGACCGGCACTGAAGCTTTCTTT. The chain has TRBV7-9 and TRBJ1-1, with D unclear. The CDR3 has 14 amino acids. Looked up from germline, CDR1 is SEHNR and CDR2 is FQNEAQ (reference sequence). Trimming cost V 1 base and J 4 bases, with 10 bases left between them.

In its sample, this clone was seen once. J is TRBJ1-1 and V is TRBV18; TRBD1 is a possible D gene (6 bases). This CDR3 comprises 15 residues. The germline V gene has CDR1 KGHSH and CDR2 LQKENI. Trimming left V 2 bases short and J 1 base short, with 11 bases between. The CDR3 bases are TGTGCCAGCTCACCAGGGACAATTTCGAACACTGAAGCTTTCTTT. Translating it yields CASSPGTISNTEAFF.

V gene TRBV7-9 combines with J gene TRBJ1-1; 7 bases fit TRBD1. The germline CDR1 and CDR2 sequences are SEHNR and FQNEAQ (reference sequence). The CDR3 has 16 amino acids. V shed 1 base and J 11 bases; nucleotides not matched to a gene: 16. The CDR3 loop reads CASSLDTGEGRSRAFF. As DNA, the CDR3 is TGTGCCAGCAGCTTAGATACAGGGGAGGGGCGGTCGCGGGCTTTCTTT.

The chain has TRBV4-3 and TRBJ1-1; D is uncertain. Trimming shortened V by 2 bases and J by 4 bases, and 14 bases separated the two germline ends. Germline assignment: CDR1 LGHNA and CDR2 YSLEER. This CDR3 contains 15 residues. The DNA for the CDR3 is TGCGCCAGCAGCCAAATTGAGGGAGTGATCACTGAAGCTTTCTTT. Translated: CASSQIEGVITEAFF.

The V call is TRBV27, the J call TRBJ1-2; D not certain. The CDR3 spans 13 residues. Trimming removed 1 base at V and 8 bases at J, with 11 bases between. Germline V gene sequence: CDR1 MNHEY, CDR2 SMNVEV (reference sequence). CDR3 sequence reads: CASSLLGQAGYTF. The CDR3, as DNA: TGTGCCAGCAGTTTATTAGGGCAGGCCGGCTACACCTTC.

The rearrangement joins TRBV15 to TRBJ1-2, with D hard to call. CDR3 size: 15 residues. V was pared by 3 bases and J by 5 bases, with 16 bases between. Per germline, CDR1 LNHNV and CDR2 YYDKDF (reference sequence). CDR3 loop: CATSSTVGQQYGYTF. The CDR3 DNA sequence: TGTGCCACCAGCAGTACCGTGGGCCAGCAGTATGGCTACACCTTC.

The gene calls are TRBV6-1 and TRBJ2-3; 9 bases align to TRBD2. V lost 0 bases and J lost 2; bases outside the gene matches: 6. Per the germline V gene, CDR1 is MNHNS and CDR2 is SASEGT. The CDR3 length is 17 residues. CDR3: CASSEAIAGAYTDTQYF. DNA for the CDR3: TGTGCCAGCAGTGAAGCTATAGCGGGGGCTTACACAGATACGCAGTATTTT.

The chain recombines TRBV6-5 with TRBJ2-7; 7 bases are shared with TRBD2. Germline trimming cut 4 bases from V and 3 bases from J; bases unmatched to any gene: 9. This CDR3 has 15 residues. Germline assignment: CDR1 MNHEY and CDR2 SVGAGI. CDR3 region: CASSSPGGGGYEQYF. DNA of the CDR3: TGTGCCAGCAGTTCGCCTGGCGGCGGGGGCTACGAGCAGTACTTC.

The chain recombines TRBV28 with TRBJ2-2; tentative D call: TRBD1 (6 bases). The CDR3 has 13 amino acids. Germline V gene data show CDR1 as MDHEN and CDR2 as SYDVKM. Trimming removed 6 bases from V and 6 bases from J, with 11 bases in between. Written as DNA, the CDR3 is TGTGCCAGCAGAATACAGGGCGCCGGGGAGCTGTTTTTT. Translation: CASRIQGAGELFF.

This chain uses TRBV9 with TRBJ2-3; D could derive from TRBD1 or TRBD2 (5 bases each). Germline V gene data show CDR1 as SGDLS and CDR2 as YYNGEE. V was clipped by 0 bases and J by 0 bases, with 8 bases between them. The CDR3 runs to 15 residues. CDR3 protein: CASSVAGTSTDTQYF. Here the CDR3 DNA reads TGTGCCAGCAGCGTAGCAGGGACGAGCACAGATACGCAGTATTTT. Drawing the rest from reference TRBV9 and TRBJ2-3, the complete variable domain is DSGVTQTPKHLITATGQRVTLRCSPRSGDLSVYWYQQSLDQGLQFLIQYYNGEERAKGNILERFSAQQFPDLHSELNLSSLELGDSALYFCASSVAGTSTDTQYFGPGTRLTVL.

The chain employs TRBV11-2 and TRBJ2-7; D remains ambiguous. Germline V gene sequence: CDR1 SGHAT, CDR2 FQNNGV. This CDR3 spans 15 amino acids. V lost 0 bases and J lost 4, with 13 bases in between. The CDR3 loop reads CASSLEASVLYEQYF. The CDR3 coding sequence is TGTGCCAGCAGCTTAGAGGCCAGTGTCCTTTACGAGCAGTACTTC.

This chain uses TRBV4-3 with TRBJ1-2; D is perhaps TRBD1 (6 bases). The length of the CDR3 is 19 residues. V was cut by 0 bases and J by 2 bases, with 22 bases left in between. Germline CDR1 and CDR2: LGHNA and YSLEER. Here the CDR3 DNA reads TGCGCCAGCAGCCAAGATCCATCAGTCCCGCGGCAGGGGAACTATGGCTACACCTTC. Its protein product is CASSQDPSVPRQGNYGYTF.

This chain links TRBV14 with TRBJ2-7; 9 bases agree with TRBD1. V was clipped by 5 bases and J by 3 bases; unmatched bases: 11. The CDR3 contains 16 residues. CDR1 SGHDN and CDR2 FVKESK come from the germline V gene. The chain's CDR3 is CASSVGGQGRYYEQYF. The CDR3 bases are TGTGCCAGCAGCGTCGGGGGACAGGGCCGATACTACGAGCAGTACTTC.

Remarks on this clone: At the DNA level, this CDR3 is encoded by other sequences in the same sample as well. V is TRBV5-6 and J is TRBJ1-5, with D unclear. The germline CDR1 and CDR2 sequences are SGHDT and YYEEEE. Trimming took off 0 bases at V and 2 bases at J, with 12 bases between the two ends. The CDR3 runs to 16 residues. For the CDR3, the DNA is TGTGCCAGCAGCTTGGCCGCGCCCCGGGGCAATCAGCCCCAGCATTTT. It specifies CASSLAAPRGNQPQHF.

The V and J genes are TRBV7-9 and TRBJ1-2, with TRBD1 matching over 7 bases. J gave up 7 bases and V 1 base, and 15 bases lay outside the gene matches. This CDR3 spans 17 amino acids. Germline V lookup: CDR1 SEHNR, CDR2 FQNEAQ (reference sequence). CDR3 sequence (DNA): TGTGCCAGCAGCTTAGGTTCGGGTCTAGGGACAGCTATTGGCTACACCTTC. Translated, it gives CASSLGSGLGTAIGYTF.

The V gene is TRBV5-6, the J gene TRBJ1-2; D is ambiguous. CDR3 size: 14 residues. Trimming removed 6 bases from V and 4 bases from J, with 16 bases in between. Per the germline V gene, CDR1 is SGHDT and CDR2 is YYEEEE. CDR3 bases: TGTGCCAGCACCAGCGACCCCGCGGGCTATGGCTACACCTTC. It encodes CASTSDPAGYGYTF.

CDR3 sequence reads: CASSLWWGGGTLDQPQHF. The CDR3, as DNA: TGTGCCAGCAGTTTATGGTGGGGAGGGGGTACCCTCGATCAGCCCCAGCATTTT. V usage is TRBV28 and J usage is TRBJ1-5; D perhaps matches TRBD1 (6 bases). This CDR3 spans 18 amino acids. Germline lookup yields CDR1 MDHEN and CDR2 SYDVKM. The ends were cut back, 0 bases at V and 5 bases at J, with 20 bases in the middle.

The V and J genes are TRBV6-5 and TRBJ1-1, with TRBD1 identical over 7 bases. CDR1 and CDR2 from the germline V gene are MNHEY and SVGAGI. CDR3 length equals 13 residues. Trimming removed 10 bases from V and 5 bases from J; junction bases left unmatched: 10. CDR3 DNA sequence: TGTGCCACCTCTCAGGGGGGGAAGACTGAAGCTTTCTTT. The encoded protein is CATSQGGKTEAFF.

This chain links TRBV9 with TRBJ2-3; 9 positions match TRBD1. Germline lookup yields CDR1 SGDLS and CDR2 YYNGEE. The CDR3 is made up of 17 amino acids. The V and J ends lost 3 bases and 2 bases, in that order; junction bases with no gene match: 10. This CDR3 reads CASSGETGQGYTDTQYF. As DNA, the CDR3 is TGTGCCAGCAGCGGTGAGACGGGACAGGGTTACACAGATACGCAGTATTTT.

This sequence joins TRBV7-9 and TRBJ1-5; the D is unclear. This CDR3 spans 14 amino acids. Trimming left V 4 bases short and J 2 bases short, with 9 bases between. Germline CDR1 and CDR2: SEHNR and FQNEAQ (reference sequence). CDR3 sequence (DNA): TGTGCCAGCAGCTCCGGAGGTGGCAATCAGCCCCAGCATTTT. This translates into CASSSGGGNQPQHF.

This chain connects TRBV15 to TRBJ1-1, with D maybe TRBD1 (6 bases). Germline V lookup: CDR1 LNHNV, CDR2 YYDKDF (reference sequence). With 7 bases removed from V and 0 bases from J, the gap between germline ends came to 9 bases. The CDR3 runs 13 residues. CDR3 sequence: CATNQGMNTEAFF. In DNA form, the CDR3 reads TGTGCCACCAATCAGGGGATGAACACTGAAGCTTTCTTT.